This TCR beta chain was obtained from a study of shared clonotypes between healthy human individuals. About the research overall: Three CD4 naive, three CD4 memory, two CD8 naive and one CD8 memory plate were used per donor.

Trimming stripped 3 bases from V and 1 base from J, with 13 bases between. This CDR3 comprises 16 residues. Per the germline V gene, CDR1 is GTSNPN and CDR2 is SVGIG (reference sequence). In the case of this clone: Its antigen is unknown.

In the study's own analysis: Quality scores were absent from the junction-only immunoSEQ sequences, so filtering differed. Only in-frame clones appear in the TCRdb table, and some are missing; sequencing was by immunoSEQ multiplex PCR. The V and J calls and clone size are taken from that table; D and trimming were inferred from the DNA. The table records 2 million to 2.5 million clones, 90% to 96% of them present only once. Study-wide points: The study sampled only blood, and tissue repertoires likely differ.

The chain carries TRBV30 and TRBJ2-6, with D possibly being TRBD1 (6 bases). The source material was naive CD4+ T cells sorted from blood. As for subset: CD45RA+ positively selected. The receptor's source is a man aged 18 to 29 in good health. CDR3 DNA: TGTGCCTGGAGGCCCACAGGGATATCTGGGGCCAACGTCCTGACTTTC. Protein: CAWRPTGISGANVLTF.